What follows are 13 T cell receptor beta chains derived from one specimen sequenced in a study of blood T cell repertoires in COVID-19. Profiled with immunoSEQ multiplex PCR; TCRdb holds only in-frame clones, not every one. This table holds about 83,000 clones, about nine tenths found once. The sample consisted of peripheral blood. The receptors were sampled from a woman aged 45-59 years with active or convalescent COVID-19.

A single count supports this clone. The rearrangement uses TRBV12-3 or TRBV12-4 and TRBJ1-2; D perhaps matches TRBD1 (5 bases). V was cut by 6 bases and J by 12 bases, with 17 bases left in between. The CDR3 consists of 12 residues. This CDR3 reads CASSPRRGSNTF. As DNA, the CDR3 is TGTGCCAGCAGCCCTCGCCGGGGGAGCAACACCTTC.

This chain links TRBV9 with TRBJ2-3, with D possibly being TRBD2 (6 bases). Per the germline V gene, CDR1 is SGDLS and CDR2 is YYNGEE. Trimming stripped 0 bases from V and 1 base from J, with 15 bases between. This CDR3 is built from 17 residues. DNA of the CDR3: TGTGCCAGCAGCGTAGCTTCCGGGAGCGGCGGCACAGATACGCAGTATTTT. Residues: CASSVASGSGGTDTQYF.

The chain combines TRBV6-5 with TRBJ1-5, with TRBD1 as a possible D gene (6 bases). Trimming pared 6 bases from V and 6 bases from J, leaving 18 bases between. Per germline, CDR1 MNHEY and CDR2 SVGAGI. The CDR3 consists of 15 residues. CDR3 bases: TGTGCCAGCAGCCCCGGGGGGGGCGTGGGTCAGCCCCAGCATTTT. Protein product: CASSPGGGVGQPQHF.

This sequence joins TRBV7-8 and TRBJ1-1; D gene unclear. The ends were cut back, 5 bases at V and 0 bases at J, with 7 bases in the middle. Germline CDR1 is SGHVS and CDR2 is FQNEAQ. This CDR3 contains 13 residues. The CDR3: CASSPRLNTEAFF. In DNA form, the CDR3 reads TGTGCCAGCAGCCCCAGGCTGAACACTGAAGCTTTCTTT.

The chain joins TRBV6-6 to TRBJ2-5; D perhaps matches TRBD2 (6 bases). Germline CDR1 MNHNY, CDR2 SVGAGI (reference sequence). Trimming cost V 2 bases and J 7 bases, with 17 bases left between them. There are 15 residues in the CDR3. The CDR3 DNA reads TGTGCCAGCAGTTACGGGACTGCTTCACGCGGGACCCAGTACTTC. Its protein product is CASSYGTASRGTQYF.

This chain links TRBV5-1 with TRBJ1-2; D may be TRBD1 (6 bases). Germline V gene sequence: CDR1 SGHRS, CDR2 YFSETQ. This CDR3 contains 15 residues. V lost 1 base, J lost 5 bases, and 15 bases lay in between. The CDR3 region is CASSLSYGGAYGYTF. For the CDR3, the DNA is TGCGCCAGCAGCTTGAGTTATGGGGGCGCTTATGGCTACACCTTC.

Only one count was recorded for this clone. CDR3 amino acids: CASSSDSAYEQYF. CDR3 DNA: TGTGCCAGCAGCTCGGACAGCGCCTACGAGCAGTACTTC. V and J are TRBV11-1 and TRBJ2-7; tentative D call: TRBD1 (6 bases). CDR3 length equals 13 residues. V was shortened by 4 bases and J by 2 bases, with 9 bases between the two germline ends. Germline lookup yields CDR1 SGHAT and CDR2 FQDESV (reference sequence).

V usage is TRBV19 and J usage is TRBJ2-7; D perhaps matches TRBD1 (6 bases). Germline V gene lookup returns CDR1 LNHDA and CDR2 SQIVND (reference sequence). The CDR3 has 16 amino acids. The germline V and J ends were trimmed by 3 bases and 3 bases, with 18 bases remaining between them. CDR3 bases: TGTGCCAGTAGTATCAAGGACAGCCCAGAGAACTACGAGCAGTACTTC. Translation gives CASSIKDSPENYEQYF. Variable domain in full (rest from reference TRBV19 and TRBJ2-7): DGGITQSPKYLFRKEGQNVTLSCEQNLNHDAMYWYRQDPGQGLRLIYYSQIVNDFQKGDIAEGYSVSREKKESFPLTVTSAQKNPTAFYLCASSIKDSPENYEQYFGPGTRLTVT.

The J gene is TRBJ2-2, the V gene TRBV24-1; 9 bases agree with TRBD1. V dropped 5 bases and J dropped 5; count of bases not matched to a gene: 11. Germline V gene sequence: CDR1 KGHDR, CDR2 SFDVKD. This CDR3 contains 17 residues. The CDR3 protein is CATSARPGTGRTGELFF. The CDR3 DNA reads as TGTGCCACCAGTGCACGCCCGGGGACAGGGAGGACCGGGGAGCTGTTTTTT.

This chain's CDR3 is CASSPETGLFSEAFF. DNA of the CDR3: TGTGCCAGCTCACCCGAGACAGGGTTATTTTCTGAAGCTTTCTTT. The rearrangement links TRBV18 to TRBJ1-1; 7 nucleotides match TRBD1. Looked up from germline, CDR1 is KGHSH and CDR2 is LQKENI. Trimming at V came to 3 bases and at J to 6 bases, leaving 10 bases not matched to a gene. The CDR3 spans 15 residues.

CDR3 nucleotides: TGTGCCAGCAGCTTGTGGGAGAGAAGTGAAAAACTGTTTTTT. Translated, it gives CASSLWERSEKLFF. The chain recombines TRBV5-4 with TRBJ1-4; D unresolved. The CDR3 extends over 14 amino acids. V was cut by 1 base and J by 7 bases, with 11 bases left in between. Germline CDR1 reads SGHNT; CDR2 reads YYREEE (reference sequence).

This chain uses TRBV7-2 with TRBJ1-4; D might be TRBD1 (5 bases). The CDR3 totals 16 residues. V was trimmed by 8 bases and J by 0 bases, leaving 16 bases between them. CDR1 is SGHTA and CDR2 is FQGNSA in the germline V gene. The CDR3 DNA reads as TGTGCCAGCGCTCGGGGACTCTCCACAACTAATGAAAAACTGTTTTTT. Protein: CASARGLSTTNEKLFF.

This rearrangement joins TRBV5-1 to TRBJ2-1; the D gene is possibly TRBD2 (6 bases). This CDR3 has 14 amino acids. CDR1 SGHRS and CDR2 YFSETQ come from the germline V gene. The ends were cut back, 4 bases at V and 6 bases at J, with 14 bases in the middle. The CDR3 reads CASSPEGRPNEQFF. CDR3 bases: TGCGCCAGCAGCCCGGAGGGACGGCCCAATGAGCAGTTCTTC.